A single sample gave rise to the 3 T cell receptor beta chains below, sequenced in a study of regulatory T cells in long-lasting Graves disease. Arm-PCR of CDR3 regions and iRepertoire HTBI primers were used to build TCR beta libraries. One entry per CDR3 protein, called by TCRdb with MiXCR from the multiplex PCR reads. The repertoire holds 580,000 or so distinct CDR3 sequences, with around 15% as singletons. Time point: newly diagnosed GD, antithyroid drugs for less than 3 months. TCR sequences were obtained from RNA taken from PBMCs. The same data also went into a second study, on T cells in Graves' hyperthyroidism and ophthalmopathy.

The sample was peripheral blood mononuclear cells (PBMCs), taken at new diagnosis, from a patient treated with antithyroid drugs. The receptor set was obtained from a man aged 18 to 35 with Graves disease.

The chain combines TRBV20-1 with TRBJ2-3; TRBD2 is a possible D gene (6 bases). V lost 5 bases and J 3 bases, leaving 15 bases between the germline ends. Germline CDR1 DFQATT, CDR2 SNEGSKA (reference sequence). The CDR3 has 14 amino acids. CDR3 sequence reads: CSAGWGERTDTQYF. CDR3 DNA sequence: TGCAGTGCTGGTTGGGGGGAGAGGACAGATACGCAGTATTTT.

This chain joins TRBV7-3 and TRBJ2-3; TRBD1 or TRBD2 may be the D gene (6 bases each). The CDR3 extends over 18 amino acids. Trimming removed 1 base at V and 1 base at J, with 18 bases between. From germline, CDR1 is SGHTA and CDR2 FQGTGA. The CDR3 loop is CASSLRGDNHPGTDTQYF. The CDR3 DNA is TGTGCCAGCAGCTTAAGGGGGGACAACCACCCGGGCACAGATACGCAGTATTTT.

The sample holds many counts of this clonotype. The chain employs TRBV19 and TRBJ2-5; 8 positions agree with TRBD2. V trimming: 7 bases; J trimming: 4 bases; junction bases outside the gene matches: 5. The length of the CDR3 is 13 residues. CDR1 LNHDA and CDR2 SQIVND come from the germline V gene (reference sequence). The CDR3 region has the DNA TGTGCCAGTAAGATACGGGGGGGAGAGACCCAGTACTTC. It encodes CASKIRGGETQYF.